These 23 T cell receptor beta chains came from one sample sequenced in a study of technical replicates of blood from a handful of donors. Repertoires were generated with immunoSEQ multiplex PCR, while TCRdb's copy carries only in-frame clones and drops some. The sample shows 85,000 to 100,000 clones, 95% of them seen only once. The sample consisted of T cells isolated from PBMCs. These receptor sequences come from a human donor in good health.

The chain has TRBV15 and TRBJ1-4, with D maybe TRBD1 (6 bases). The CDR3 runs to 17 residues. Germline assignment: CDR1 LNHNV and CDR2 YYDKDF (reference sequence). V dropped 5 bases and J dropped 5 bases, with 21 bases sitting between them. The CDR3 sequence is CATSAKLPGHGNEKLFF. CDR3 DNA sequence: TGTGCCACCAGCGCGAAACTTCCGGGACACGGAAATGAAAAACTGTTTTTT.

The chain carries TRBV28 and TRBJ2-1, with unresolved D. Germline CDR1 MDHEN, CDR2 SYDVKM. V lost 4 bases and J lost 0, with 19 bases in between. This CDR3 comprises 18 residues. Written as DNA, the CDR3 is TGTGCCAGCAGTTATGAATTGACTGGAATAAGCTCCTACAATGAGCAGTTCTTC. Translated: CASSYELTGISSYNEQFF.

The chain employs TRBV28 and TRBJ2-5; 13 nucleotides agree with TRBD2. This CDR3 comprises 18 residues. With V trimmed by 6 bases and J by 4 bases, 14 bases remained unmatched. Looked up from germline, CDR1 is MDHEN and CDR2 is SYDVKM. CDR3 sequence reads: CASSRISRTSGSPETQYF. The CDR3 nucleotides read TGTGCCAGCAGCCGAATTAGCAGGACTAGCGGGAGCCCAGAGACCCAGTACTTC.

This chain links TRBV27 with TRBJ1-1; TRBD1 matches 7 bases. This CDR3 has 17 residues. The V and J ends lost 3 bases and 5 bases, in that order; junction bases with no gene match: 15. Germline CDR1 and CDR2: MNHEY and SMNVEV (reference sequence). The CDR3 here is CASSLDYNRGRRTEAFF. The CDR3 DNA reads TGTGCCAGCAGTTTGGACTACAACAGGGGAAGGCGGACTGAAGCTTTCTTT.

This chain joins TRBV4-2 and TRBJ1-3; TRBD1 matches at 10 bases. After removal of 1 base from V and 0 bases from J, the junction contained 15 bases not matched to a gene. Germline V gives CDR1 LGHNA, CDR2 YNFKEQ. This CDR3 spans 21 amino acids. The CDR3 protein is CASSQGTGGKILVSSGNTIYF. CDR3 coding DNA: TGTGCCAGCAGCCAAGGGACAGGGGGAAAAATTCTCGTGAGCTCTGGAAACACCATATATTTT.

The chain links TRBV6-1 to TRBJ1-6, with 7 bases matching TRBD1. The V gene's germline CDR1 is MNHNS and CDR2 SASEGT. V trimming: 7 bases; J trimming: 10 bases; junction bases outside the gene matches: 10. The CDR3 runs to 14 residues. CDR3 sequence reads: CASNPTGKGSPLHF. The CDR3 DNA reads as TGTGCCAGCAACCCGACAGGGAAGGGCTCACCCCTCCACTTT.

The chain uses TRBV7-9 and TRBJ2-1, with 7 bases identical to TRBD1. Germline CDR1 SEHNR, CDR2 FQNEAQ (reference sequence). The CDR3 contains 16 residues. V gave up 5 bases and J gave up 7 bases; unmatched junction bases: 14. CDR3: CASSTTAKGAVNEQFF. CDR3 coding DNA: TGTGCCAGCAGCACAACCGCGAAGGGGGCTGTGAATGAGCAGTTCTTC.

The DNA of the CDR3 is TGCGCCAGCAGCTTGGGACCTTCTGGGGGGAGGGGTTCCTACGAGCAGTACTTC. Residues: CASSLGPSGGRGSYEQYF. This chain uses TRBV5-1 with TRBJ2-7, with 7 bases fitting TRBD2. Germline V lookup: CDR1 SGHRS, CDR2 YFSETQ. V trimming: 0 bases; J trimming: 1 base; junction bases outside the gene matches: 13. This CDR3 is built from 18 residues.

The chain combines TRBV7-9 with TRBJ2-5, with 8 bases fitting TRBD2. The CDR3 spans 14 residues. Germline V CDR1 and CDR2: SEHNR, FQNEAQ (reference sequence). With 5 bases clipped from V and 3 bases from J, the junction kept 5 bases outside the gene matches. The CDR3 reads CASSAQTSEETQYF. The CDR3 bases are TGTGCCAGCAGCGCCCAGACTAGCGAAGAGACCCAGTACTTC.

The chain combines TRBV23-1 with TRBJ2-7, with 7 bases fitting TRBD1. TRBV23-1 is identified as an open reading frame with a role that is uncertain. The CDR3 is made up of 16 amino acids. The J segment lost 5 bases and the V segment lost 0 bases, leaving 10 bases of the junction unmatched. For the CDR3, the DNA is TGCGCCAGCAGTCAATCGGATACAGGACAGGCCCACGAGCAGTACTTC. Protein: CASSQSDTGQAHEQYF.

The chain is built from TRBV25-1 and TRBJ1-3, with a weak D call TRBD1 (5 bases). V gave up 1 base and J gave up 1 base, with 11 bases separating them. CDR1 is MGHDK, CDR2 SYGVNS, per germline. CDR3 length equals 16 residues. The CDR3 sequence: CASSESARVSGNTIYF. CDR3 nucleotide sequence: TGTGCCAGCAGTGAATCGGCCAGGGTATCTGGAAACACCATATATTTT.

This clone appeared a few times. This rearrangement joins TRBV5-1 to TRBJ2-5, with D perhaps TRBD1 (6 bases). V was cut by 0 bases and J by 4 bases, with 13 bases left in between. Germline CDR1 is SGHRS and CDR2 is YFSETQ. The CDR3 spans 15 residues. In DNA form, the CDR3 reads TGCGCCAGCAGCTTGGTAGGGGGAGAAGGAGAGACCCAGTACTTC. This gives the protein CASSLVGGEGETQYF.

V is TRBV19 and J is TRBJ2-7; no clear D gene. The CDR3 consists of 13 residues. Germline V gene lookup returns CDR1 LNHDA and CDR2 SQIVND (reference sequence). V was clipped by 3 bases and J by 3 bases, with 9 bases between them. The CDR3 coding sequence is TGTGCCAGTAGTATCCAGGCTGGCTACGAGCAGTACTTC. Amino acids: CASSIQAGYEQYF.

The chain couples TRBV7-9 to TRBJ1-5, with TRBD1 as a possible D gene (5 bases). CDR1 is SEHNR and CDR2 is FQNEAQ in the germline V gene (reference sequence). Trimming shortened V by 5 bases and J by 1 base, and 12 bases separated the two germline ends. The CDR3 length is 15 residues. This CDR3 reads CASSLWGTSNQPQHF. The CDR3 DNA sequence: TGTGCCAGCAGCCTCTGGGGCACCAGCAATCAGCCCCAGCATTTT.

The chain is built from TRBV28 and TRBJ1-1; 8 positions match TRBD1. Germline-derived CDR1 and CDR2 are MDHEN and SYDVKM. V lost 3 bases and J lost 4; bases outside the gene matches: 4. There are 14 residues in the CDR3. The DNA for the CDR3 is TGTGCCAGCAGTTTGTACGGACAGGGCACTGAAGCTTTCTTT. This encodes CASSLYGQGTEAFF.

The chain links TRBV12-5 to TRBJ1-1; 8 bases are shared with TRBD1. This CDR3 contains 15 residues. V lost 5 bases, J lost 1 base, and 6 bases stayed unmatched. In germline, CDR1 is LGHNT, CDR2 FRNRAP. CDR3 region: CASGLRTGPNTEAFF. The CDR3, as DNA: TGTGCTAGTGGTCTGCGGACAGGGCCGAACACTGAAGCTTTCTTT.

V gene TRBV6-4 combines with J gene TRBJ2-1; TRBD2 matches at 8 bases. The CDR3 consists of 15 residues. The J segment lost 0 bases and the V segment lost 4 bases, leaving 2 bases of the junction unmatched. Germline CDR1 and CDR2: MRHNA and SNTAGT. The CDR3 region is CASSASGGSYNEQFF. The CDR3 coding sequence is TGTGCCAGCAGTGCCAGCGGGGGCTCCTACAATGAGCAGTTCTTC.

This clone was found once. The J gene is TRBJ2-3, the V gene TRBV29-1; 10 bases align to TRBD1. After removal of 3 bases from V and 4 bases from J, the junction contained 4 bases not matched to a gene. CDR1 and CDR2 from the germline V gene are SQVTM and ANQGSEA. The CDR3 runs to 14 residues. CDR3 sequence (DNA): TGCAGCGTTGACCCGACAGGGGGCGCAGATACGCAGTATTTT. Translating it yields CSVDPTGGADTQYF.

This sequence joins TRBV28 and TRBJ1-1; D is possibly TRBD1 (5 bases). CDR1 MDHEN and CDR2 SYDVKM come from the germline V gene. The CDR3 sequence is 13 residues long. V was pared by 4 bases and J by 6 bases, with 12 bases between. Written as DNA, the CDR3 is TGTGCCAGCAGTTCCCGACAGTCGGCTGAAGCTTTCTTT. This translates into CASSSRQSAEAFF.

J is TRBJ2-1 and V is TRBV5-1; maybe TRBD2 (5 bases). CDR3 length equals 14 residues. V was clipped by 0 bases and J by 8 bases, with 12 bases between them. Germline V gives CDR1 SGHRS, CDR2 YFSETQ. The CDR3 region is CASSLGNAGDEQFF. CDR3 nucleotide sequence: TGCGCCAGCAGCTTGGGCAACGCGGGCGATGAGCAGTTCTTC.

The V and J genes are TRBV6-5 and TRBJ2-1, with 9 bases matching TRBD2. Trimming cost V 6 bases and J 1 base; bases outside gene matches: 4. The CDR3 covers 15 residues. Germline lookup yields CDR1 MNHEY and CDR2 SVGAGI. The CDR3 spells CASRDSGSSYNEQFF. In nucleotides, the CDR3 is TGTGCCAGCAGGGATAGCGGGAGTTCCTACAATGAGCAGTTCTTC.

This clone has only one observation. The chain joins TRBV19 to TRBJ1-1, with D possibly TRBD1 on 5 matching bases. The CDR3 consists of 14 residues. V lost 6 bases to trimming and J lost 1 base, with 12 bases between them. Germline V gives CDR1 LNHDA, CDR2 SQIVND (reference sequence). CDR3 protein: CASSHGTGNTEAFF. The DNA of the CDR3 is TGTGCCAGTAGCCATGGAACAGGGAACACTGAAGCTTTCTTT.

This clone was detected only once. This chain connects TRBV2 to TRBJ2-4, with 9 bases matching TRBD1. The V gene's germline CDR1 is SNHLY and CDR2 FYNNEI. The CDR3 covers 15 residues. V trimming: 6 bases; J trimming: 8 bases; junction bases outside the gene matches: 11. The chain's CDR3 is CASSTPGQGTYIQYF. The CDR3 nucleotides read TGTGCCAGCAGCACACCGGGACAGGGAACCTACATTCAGTACTTC.